Presented here are 5 T cell receptor beta chains from one specimen sequenced in a study of early T cells in non-severe SARS-CoV-2 infection. TCRdb re-called the 5' RACE reads through MiXCR, storing one row per CDR3 protein. The sample has about 40,000 distinct CDR3 sequences; about 25% are singletons. This sample comprised whole blood, obtained at baseline. These receptors were taken from an adult who was a healthcare worker with PCR-confirmed SARS-CoV-2 infection or an uninfected control (not recorded which).

The chain recombines TRBV7-6 with TRBJ1-3; possible D gene TRBD1, 6 bases. The CDR3 consists of 16 residues. The V gene's germline CDR1 is SGHVS and CDR2 FNYEAQ. The V end was cut by 1 base, the J end by 2 bases, with 12 bases between. The chain's CDR3 is CASSLGLTGAGNTIYF. The CDR3 DNA sequence: TGTGCCAGCAGCTTAGGTTTGACAGGCGCTGGAAACACCATATATTTT.

In its sample, this clonotype was seen a few times. The chain links TRBV4-2 to TRBJ2-2, with 11 bases that match TRBD1. This CDR3 comprises 16 residues. The V segment lost 3 bases and the J segment 0 bases; nucleotides outside the gene matches: 0. Looked up from germline, CDR1 is LGHNA and CDR2 is YNFKEQ. CDR3 residues: CASSQGQGANTGELFF. DNA of the CDR3: TGTGCCAGCAGCCAGGGACAGGGGGCGAACACCGGGGAGCTGTTTTTT.

The chain links TRBV9 to TRBJ1-5, with D hard to call. The V and J ends lost 2 bases and 2 bases respectively, with 8 bases between them. This CDR3 region has 14 residues. Germline CDR1 reads SGDLS; CDR2 reads YYNGEE. CDR3 sequence reads: CASSVSVGNQPQHF. The CDR3 region has the DNA TGTGCCAGCAGCGTGAGTGTAGGCAATCAGCCCCAGCATTTT.

As for this clonotype: The CDR3 does not close with the conserved phenylalanine or tryptophan, likely indicating a read error. This chain uses TRBV3-1 with TRBJ2-1; TRBD2 might be the D (5 bases). V was clipped by 0 bases and J by 8 bases, with 14 bases between them. Germline values: CDR1 LGHDT, CDR2 YNNKEL (reference sequence). The CDR3 consists of 15 residues. The CDR3 loop is CASSQDELALDEQFV. The CDR3 DNA reads as TGTGCCAGCAGCCAAGACGAGCTAGCTTTGGATGAGCAGTTCGTC.

This clonotype appeared a few times. The chain couples TRBV4-1 to TRBJ2-3, with a possible D match to TRBD1 (6 bases). Germline-derived CDR1 and CDR2 are MGHRA and YSYEKL. The CDR3 runs to 16 residues. Between the trimmed V and J ends, which lost 1 base and 0 bases, there was a span of 11 bases. In DNA, the CDR3 is TGCGCCAGCAGCCAAGTCGGACAGACCAGCACAGATACGCAGTATTTT. Translating it yields CASSQVGQTSTDTQYF.